These T cell receptor beta chains were read from a single sample in a study of siplizumab effects on memory and regulatory T cells. The antigens of these receptors remain unknown. The data were produced by immunoSEQ multiplex PCR, yet TCRdb's version contains in-frame clones alone and is incomplete. The table records 15,000 to 20,000 clones, over 35% of them present only once. The sample comprised CFSE-low (dividing) CD4+ T cells sorted from an allogeneic mixed lymphocyte reaction. The source is a human donor in good health; the cells came from an allogeneic mixed lymphocyte reaction. Some clones in this sample may be carry-over from other donors' samples. Both conserved end residues are part of each CDR3. The D gene is left open where the match is weak.

j_gene: TRBJ2-7
d_gene: -
v_gene: TRBV6-5
CDR3aa: CASRVIAYEQYF

j_gene: TRBJ1-2
d_gene: TRBD1
v_gene: TRBV6-5
CDR3aa: CASSSWGTANYGYTF

j_gene: TRBJ1-5
d_gene: TRBD1
v_gene: TRBV19
CDR3aa: CASSPTGGNQPQHF

j_gene: TRBJ2-1
d_gene: -
v_gene: TRBV14
CDR3aa: CASSQVRGYNEQFF

j_gene: TRBJ2-1
d_gene: -
v_gene: TRBV7-9
CDR3aa: CASSLTSSFSYNEQFF

j_gene: TRBJ1-2
d_gene: -
v_gene: TRBV2
CDR3aa: CASSVLGSRDYGYTF

j_gene: TRBJ2-1
d_gene: TRBD2
v_gene: TRBV15
CDR3aa: CATSFEREPYNEQFF

j_gene: TRBJ2-3
d_gene: -
v_gene: TRBV7-3
CDR3aa: CASSFAGDTQYF

j_gene: TRBJ1-4
d_gene: -
v_gene: TRBV6-5
CDR3aa: CASSYSRGFDVKLFF

j_gene: TRBJ2-1
d_gene: TRBD2
v_gene: TRBV4-2
CDR3aa: CASSQALGEGRGEQFF

j_gene: TRBJ2-6
d_gene: -
v_gene: TRBV6-6
CDR3aa: CASSYGGAGANVLTF

j_gene: TRBJ2-7
d_gene: -
v_gene: TRBV9
CDR3aa: CASSVGLGVNEQYF

j_gene: TRBJ2-2
d_gene: TRBD1
v_gene: TRBV10-1
CDR3aa: CASSESLTGSELFF

j_gene: TRBJ2-1
d_gene: TRBD2
v_gene: TRBV7-2
CDR3aa: CASSFQTGGEEQFF

j_gene: TRBJ1-6
d_gene: -
v_gene: TRBV27
CDR3aa: CASGYNRASDSPLHF

j_gene: TRBJ1-2
d_gene: -
v_gene: TRBV7-9
CDR3aa: CASSSLNLYGYTF

j_gene: TRBJ2-7
d_gene: -
v_gene: TRBV18
CDR3aa: CASSPRRLETAEQYF

j_gene: TRBJ1-2
d_gene: -
v_gene: TRBV6-1
CDR3aa: CATRTIGGYTF

j_gene: TRBJ2-1
d_gene: TRBD2
v_gene: TRBV7-7
CDR3aa: CASSSKTSGSYNEQFF

j_gene: TRBJ1-1
d_gene: TRBD1
v_gene: TRBV7-3
CDR3aa: CASRPITGGITEAFF

j_gene: TRBJ2-7
d_gene: -
v_gene: TRBV25-1
CDR3aa: CASSEGLGGGGQYF

j_gene: TRBJ2-3
d_gene: -
v_gene: TRBV29-1
CDR3aa: CSVELINTDTQYF

j_gene: TRBJ2-1
d_gene: -
v_gene: TRBV21-1
CDR3aa: CASSKGANGTPRDNEQFF

j_gene: TRBJ2-7
d_gene: TRBD1
v_gene: TRBV6-5
CDR3aa: CASSYSGQPSYEQYF

j_gene: TRBJ2-5
d_gene: -
v_gene: TRBV12-5
CDR3aa: CASGLGILAAHQETQYF

j_gene: TRBJ1-2
d_gene: TRBD1
v_gene: TRBV6-6
CDR3aa: CASSSWGTANYGYTF

j_gene: TRBJ2-1
d_gene: TRBD1
v_gene: TRBV7-2
CDR3aa: CASSPLPLRGTAYNEQFF

j_gene: TRBJ2-7
d_gene: -
v_gene: TRBV18
CDR3aa: CASSPLTPGHEQYF

j_gene: TRBJ1-1
d_gene: TRBD1
v_gene: TRBV27
CDR3aa: CASFRDSILNTEAFF

j_gene: TRBJ1-2
d_gene: -
v_gene: TRBV7-2
CDR3aa: CASSLSDYGYTF

j_gene: TRBJ2-7
d_gene: -
v_gene: TRBV18
CDR3aa: CASSGGGGLYEQYF

j_gene: TRBJ1-1
d_gene: -
v_gene: TRBV19
CDR3aa: CASSSRDAFF

j_gene: TRBJ2-7
d_gene: TRBD1
v_gene: TRBV29-1
CDR3aa: CSVDTGGGYEQYF

j_gene: TRBJ1-1
d_gene: -
v_gene: TRBV7-9
CDR3aa: CASSPRQNMNTEAFF

j_gene: TRBJ2-3
d_gene: -
v_gene: TRBV6-5
CDR3aa: CASRRAGSTDTQYF

j_gene: TRBJ1-4
d_gene: -
v_gene: TRBV5-4
CDR3aa: CASSPPGATNEKLFF

j_gene: TRBJ1-6
d_gene: -
v_gene: TRBV7-8
CDR3aa: CASSLRVDGRSPLHF

j_gene: TRBJ2-2
d_gene: TRBD1
v_gene: TRBV7-9
CDR3aa: CASSLGQGIAGELFF

j_gene: TRBJ1-1
d_gene: -
v_gene: TRBV14
CDR3aa: CASSLTYGLAVTAFF

j_gene: TRBJ2-3
d_gene: -
v_gene: TRBV7-2
CDR3aa: CASSLRSRGLSTDTQYF

j_gene: TRBJ1-2
d_gene: TRBD1
v_gene: TRBV6-5
CDR3aa: CASSLNAGGHGYTF

j_gene: TRBJ2-1
d_gene: TRBD1
v_gene: TRBV5-5
CDR3aa: CASSIRTGSRNEQFF

j_gene: TRBJ2-1
d_gene: -
v_gene: TRBV19
CDR3aa: CASSTVGEQFF

j_gene: TRBJ1-2
d_gene: -
v_gene: TRBV5-1
CDR3aa: CASSLLTGANYGYTF

j_gene: TRBJ2-5
d_gene: -
v_gene: TRBV2
CDR3aa: CATKSWGGETQYF